The 25 T cell receptor beta chains given below trace back to one sample, sequenced in a study of radiotherapy plus CTLA-4 blockade in lung cancer. Here immunoSEQ multiplex PCR was the method, and the copy in TCRdb shows in-frame clones only, minus some. Found here are over 14,000 clones, around 72% of them singletons; the top ten hold 46%. The sample was peripheral blood, taken from a patient treated with radiotherapy plus ipilimumab. The receptor set was obtained from a human donor with non-small cell lung cancer whose response to radiotherapy plus ipilimumab could not be evaluated.

This rearrangement joins TRBV5-1 to TRBJ2-6, with 8 bases fitting TRBD1. The CDR3 runs to 20 residues. The junction had 11 bases not matched to a gene; V was cut back by 0 bases and J by 0 bases. Germline CDR1 SGHRS, CDR2 YFSETQ. The CDR3 DNA follows: TGCGCCAGCAGCTTGGGGGGACAGGACTTTTCACTCTCTGGGGCCAACGTCCTGACTTTC. It yields the protein CASSLGGQDFSLSGANVLTF. The variable domain in full, with the rest retrieved from reference TRBV5-1 and TRBJ2-6, is KAGVTQTPRYLIKTRGQQVTLSCSPISGHRSVSWYQQTPGQGLQFLFEYFSETQRNKGNFPGRFSGRQFSNSRSEMNVSTLELGDSALYLCASSLGGQDFSLSGANVLTFGAGSRLTVL.

The CDR3 DNA reads TGTGCCAGCAGCGTAGACGGGACAGGGAGGGGAGAGACCCAGTACTTC. Its protein is CASSVDGTGRGETQYF. The chain recombines TRBV9 with TRBJ2-5, with 9 positions matching TRBD1. CDR3 length: 16 amino acids. Germline CDR1 SGDLS, CDR2 YYNGEE. J was trimmed by 4 bases and V by 0 bases; bases with no gene match: 7.

The rearrangement uses TRBV18 and TRBJ1-2; D uncertain. The CDR3 covers 16 residues. Germline CDR1 and CDR2: KGHSH and LQKENI. V dropped 0 bases and J dropped 5 bases, with 16 bases sitting between them. The CDR3 nucleotides are TGTGCCAGCTCACCACCGCCAGCCACAAGGAGTTATGGCTACACCTTC. This codes for CASSPPPATRSYGYTF.

CDR3 loop: CASSSPGQAYEQYF. In nucleotides, the CDR3 is TGTGCCAGCAGTTCCCCCGGACAGGCGTACGAGCAGTACTTC. The chain has TRBV6-5 and TRBJ2-7; 7 nucleotides align to TRBD1. This CDR3 has 14 amino acids. Germline trimming cut 4 bases from V and 4 bases from J; bases unmatched to any gene: 7. The germline V gene has CDR1 MNHEY and CDR2 SVGAGI.

The chain carries TRBV6-1 and TRBJ2-7; 9 bases are a match to TRBD1. The CDR3 loop spans 14 amino acids. Germline V gene lookup returns CDR1 MNHNS and CDR2 SASEGT. V lost 6 bases to trimming and J lost 1 base; unmatched junction nucleotides: 4. CDR3 loop: CASRAGTGSYEQYF. The CDR3 DNA reads as TGTGCCAGCAGGGCCGGGACAGGGTCCTACGAGCAGTACTTC.

This sequence joins TRBV5-8 and TRBJ1-1, with 7 nucleotides matching TRBD1. The V segment lost 0 bases and the J segment 4 bases; nucleotides outside the gene matches: 3. The CDR3 has 14 residues. Looked up from germline, CDR1 is SGHTS and CDR2 is YDEGEE. The CDR3 DNA reads as TGTGCCAGCAGCTTGGCCCCAGGGGGCACTGAAGCTTTCTTT. Amino acids: CASSLAPGGTEAFF.

CDR3 sequence: CASSWLTGGETQYF. DNA of the CDR3: TGTGCCAGCAGCTGGTTGACAGGGGGTGAGACCCAGTACTTC. V and J are TRBV11-2 and TRBJ2-5, with 9 bases lining up with TRBD1. J lost 5 bases, V lost 4 bases, and 5 bases had no gene match. The CDR3 consists of 14 residues. Germline loops: CDR1 SGHAT, CDR2 FQNNGV. The full variable domain, rest sourced from reference TRBV11-2 and TRBJ2-5, is EAGVAQSPRYKIIEKRQSVAFWCNPISGHATLYWYQQILGQGPKLLIQFQNNGVVDDSQLPKDRFSAERLKGVDSTLKIQPAKLEDSAVYLCASSWLTGGETQYFGPGTRLLVL.

The chain combines TRBV7-9 with TRBJ2-5; 14 nucleotides line up with TRBD2. V lost 5 bases to trimming and J lost 5 bases; unmatched junction nucleotides: 13. CDR3 length: 18 residues. Looked up from germline, CDR1 is SEHNR and CDR2 is FQNEAQ (reference sequence). The CDR3 loop is CASSPGLAGEIRWETQYF. DNA for the CDR3: TGTGCCAGCAGCCCGGGACTAGCGGGGGAGATTCGGTGGGAGACCCAGTACTTC.

V usage is TRBV10-3 and J usage is TRBJ2-2, with a tentative D call TRBD2 (6 bases). The CDR3 contains 14 residues. V dropped 6 bases and J dropped 3 bases, with 11 bases sitting between them. Germline CDR1 ENHRY, CDR2 SYGVKD. CDR3 sequence reads: CAISEGGDTGELFF. The CDR3 DNA reads TGTGCCATCAGCGAGGGAGGAGACACCGGGGAGCTGTTTTTT.

The V gene is TRBV7-9, the J gene TRBJ1-1; D remains unclear. The CDR3 runs to 15 residues. The germline CDR1 and CDR2 sequences are SEHNR and FQNEAQ (reference sequence). V lost 1 base, J lost 4 bases, and 13 bases lay in between. In DNA form, the CDR3 reads TGTGCCAGCAGCTTAGATAGGGTGGGGAGCACTGAAGCTTTCTTT. This encodes CASSLDRVGSTEAFF.

The chain uses TRBV9 and TRBJ2-3; 7 bases agree with TRBD1. Germline V CDR1 and CDR2: SGDLS, YYNGEE. CDR3 length: 16 residues. Losses at the gene ends were 0 bases for V and 2 bases for J; bases not matched to a gene: 6. CDR3 bases: TGTGCCAGCAGCGTAGCTACAGGGACAGCCACAGATACGCAGTATTTT. Encoded protein: CASSVATGTATDTQYF.

A single count supports this clone. CDR3 DNA sequence: TGTGCCAGCAGCCCACAGGGGCCCGCGAACACCGGGGAGCTGTTTTTT. Its protein is CASSPQGPANTGELFF. J is TRBJ2-2 and V is TRBV5-4; the match to TRBD1 covers 7 bases. Losses at the gene ends were 4 bases for V and 0 bases for J; bases not matched to a gene: 6. The CDR3 is made up of 16 amino acids. Germline V gene lookup returns CDR1 SGHNT and CDR2 YYREEE (reference sequence).

The rearrangement uses TRBV9 and TRBJ2-6, with D possibly TRBD1 on 6 matching bases. The CDR3 is made up of 17 amino acids. V lost 6 bases and J 0 bases, leaving 16 bases between the germline ends. In germline, CDR1 is SGDLS, CDR2 YYNGEE. CDR3 DNA: TGTGCCAGCACGACGACAGGACACGTCTCTGGGGCCAACGTCCTGACTTTC. As protein: CASTTTGHVSGANVLTF.

By share, this clone counts as medium-sized (0.01 to 0.1%). This chain links TRBV19 with TRBJ1-2; tentatively, D is TRBD1 (5 bases). V dropped 3 bases and J dropped 1 base, with 6 bases sitting between them. This CDR3 region has 13 residues. Germline V lookup: CDR1 LNHDA, CDR2 SQIVND (reference sequence). CDR3 bases: TGTGCCAGTAGTATTCAGGGTAACTATGGCTACACCTTC. Residues: CASSIQGNYGYTF.

The chain employs TRBV28 and TRBJ2-5; a possible D gene is TRBD1 (6 bases). The CDR3 is 14 residues long. Germline assignment: CDR1 MDHEN and CDR2 SYDVKM. The germline V and J ends were trimmed by 3 bases and 6 bases, with 14 bases remaining between them. CDR3 loop: CASSLRTEPQTQYF. CDR3 DNA: TGTGCCAGCAGTTTGCGGACAGAGCCCCAGACCCAGTACTTC. The full variable domain, completed using reference TRBV28 and TRBJ2-5, is DVKVTQSSRYLVKRTGEKVFLECVQDMDHENMFWYRQDPGLGLRLIYFSYDVKMKEKGDIPEGYSVSREKKERFSLILESASTNQTSMYLCASSLRTEPQTQYFGPGTRLLVL.

This clone was seen only a few times. At one boundary the junction diverges from the germline segment, which might be a read error. CDR3 in DNA: TGCGTCAGCAGCTGGGAAGGGGGTGCGGCTGAAGCTTTCTTT. Protein product: CVSSWEGGAAEAFF. The chain couples TRBV5-1 to TRBJ1-1, with D possibly being TRBD1 (6 bases). The CDR3 runs 14 residues. Germline V gives CDR1 SGHRS, CDR2 YFSETQ.

This clone has just one count. The chain couples TRBV12-5 to TRBJ2-5, with TRBD1 matching 9 bases. The CDR3 runs 16 residues. Germline V gene lookup returns CDR1 LGHNT and CDR2 FRNRAP. Unmatched junction bases numbered 9, after V lost 0 bases and J lost 7 bases. The CDR3 DNA reads TGTGCTAGTGGTTTGGTACTTGGACAGGGGAGGGGGACCCAGTACTTC. Translation: CASGLVLGQGRGTQYF.

The genes are TRBV5-1 and TRBJ1-2; 9 positions match TRBD1. This CDR3 is built from 14 residues. V lost 4 bases, J lost 4 bases, and 5 bases stayed unmatched. Germline assignment: CDR1 SGHRS and CDR2 YFSETQ. This chain's CDR3 is CASSEDRGLYGYTF. DNA for the CDR3: TGCGCCAGCAGCGAGGACAGGGGCCTCTATGGCTACACCTTC.

The chain joins TRBV29-1 to TRBJ2-5, with 10 bases that match TRBD1. The length of the CDR3 is 13 residues. J lost 2 bases, V lost 8 bases, and 5 bases had no gene match. Germline V gene lookup returns CDR1 SQVTM and CDR2 ANQGSEA. DNA of the CDR3: TGCAGCTCTGGACAGGGGGAACAAGAGACCCAGTACTTC. Protein product: CSSGQGEQETQYF. The entire variable domain, with the rest obtained from reference TRBV29-1 and TRBJ2-5, is as follows: SAVISQKPSRDICQRGTSLTIQCQVDSQVTMMFWYRQQPGQSLTLIATANQGSEATYESGFVIDKFPISRPNLTFSTLTVSNMSPEDSSIYLCSSGQGEQETQYFGPGTRLLVL.

This clone was counted only a few times. The chain recombines TRBV28 with TRBJ1-2; TRBD1 agrees at 7 bases. Germline values: CDR1 MDHEN, CDR2 SYDVKM. Trimming took 5 bases from V and 8 from J; bases not matched to a gene: 11. This CDR3 region has 14 residues. Here the CDR3 DNA reads TGTGCCAGCAGTCCGCTCACAGGGGTTAGCGGCTACACCTTC. This codes for CASSPLTGVSGYTF.

This clone came up once. This chain joins TRBV6-5 and TRBJ2-2; D possibly corresponds to TRBD2 (5 bases). V was pared by 5 bases and J by 9 bases, with 13 bases between. Germline CDR1 is MNHEY and CDR2 is SVGAGI. This CDR3 has 13 amino acids. CDR3 residues: CASSRRGSRELFF. The DNA for the CDR3 is TGTGCCAGCAGTCGAAGAGGGAGTAGGGAGCTGTTTTTT.

This clone has only a few counts. V is TRBV6-1 and J is TRBJ2-3; 11 bases match TRBD2. The CDR3 has 15 residues. The trim removed 1 base at V and 4 bases at J, leaving 1 base unmatched. Germline lookup yields CDR1 MNHNS and CDR2 SASEGT. CDR3 DNA: TGTGCCAGCAGTGAAGTTAGCGGGGGGGCAGATACGCAGTATTTT. Translated, it gives CASSEVSGGADTQYF.

The chain joins TRBV11-2 to TRBJ1-1, with D hard to call. The ends were cut back, 0 bases at V and 1 base at J, with 6 bases in the middle. Germline V gene data show CDR1 as SGHAT and CDR2 as FQNNGV. The CDR3 runs 14 residues. The CDR3 protein is CASSLEFGNTEAFF. CDR3 sequence (DNA): TGTGCCAGCAGCTTAGAATTCGGGAACACTGAAGCTTTCTTT.

V is TRBV6-1 and J is TRBJ2-5; TRBD1 aligns across 8 bases. The germline gives CDR1 MNHNS, CDR2 SASEGT. The CDR3 loop spans 16 amino acids. V shed 2 bases and J 5 bases; nucleotides not matched to a gene: 10. In DNA form, the CDR3 reads TGTGCCAGCAGTGAAACGTCGACAGGGGCGCAGGAGACCCAGTACTTC. It codes for CASSETSTGAQETQYF.

The chain joins TRBV5-1 to TRBJ2-2; 10 bases line up with TRBD1. Trimming took 0 bases from V and 7 from J; bases not matched to a gene: 6. Per the germline V gene, CDR1 is SGHRS and CDR2 is YFSETQ. The CDR3 covers 16 residues. The CDR3 nucleotides read TGCGCCAGCAGCTTGGACGACAGGGGGCGAGGCGGGGAGCTGTTTTTT. Its translation is CASSLDDRGRGGELFF.